The clone carrying this TCR beta chain was recorded a few times. What it binds is unknown. The repertoire was sequenced with immunoSEQ multiplex PCR; TCRdb's copy has only in-frame clones and lacks some. The data contain some 59,000 clones, about 70% of them singletons. This entry belongs to a study of T cell clones after liver transplantation. General observations from the study: Graft donor-reactive T cells may have migrated into the graft rather than being deleted.

This CDR3 has 14 amino acids. Germline CDR1 and CDR2: KGHSH and LQKENI. The V and J ends lost 0 bases and 6 bases respectively, with 11 bases between them. This TCR derives from a human patient who received a liver transplant. Some T cells may be supplied by the graft donor. V gene TRBV18 combines with J gene TRBJ2-5; tentative D call: TRBD1 (5 bases). This specimen was CD4+ T cells from blood, taken at the 22-month timepoint. The CDR3 here is CASSPPARAQTQYF. CDR3 bases: TGTGCCAGCTCACCACCGGCCAGGGCTCAGACCCAGTACTTC.